Below are 21 T cell receptor beta chains sequenced from a single sample in a study of T and B cells in COVID-19 patients. Blood genomic DNA input for TRB amplification was 250-500 ng. TRB rearrangements were amplified by multiplex PCR with BIOMED2 TRB-A/B primers. Using its own MiXCR run on the multiplex PCR reads, TCRdb lists one record per CDR3 protein. The sample lists 7,500 to 8,000 distinct CDR3 sequences; about 27% were seen once. What was sequenced was blood. Receptor source: a human donor with active COVID-19.

As to this clonotype: Since a much larger clone is just one base distant, this may be a read error. The CDR3 here is CASSGTGNEQFF. CDR3 in DNA: TGTGCCAGCAGTGGGACAGGCAATGAGCAGTTCTTC. The chain combines TRBV6-1 with TRBJ2-1; 7 positions match TRBD1. With 4 bases clipped from V and 6 bases from J, the junction kept 0 bases outside the gene matches. The CDR3 loop spans 12 amino acids. The germline gives CDR1 MNHNS, CDR2 SASEGT.

Within the sample, this clonotype is medium-sized. The V call is TRBV30, the J call TRBJ2-7, with D perhaps matching TRBD2 (6 bases). Trimming left V 0 bases short and J 6 bases short, with 15 bases between. This CDR3 has 14 amino acids. Germline CDR1 reads GTSNPN; CDR2 reads SVGIG (reference sequence). The DNA for the CDR3 is TGTGCCTGGAGTGTAGGTGGGAGGTTTACCGAGCAGTACTTC. Translating gives CAWSVGGRFTEQYF.

The rearrangement uses TRBV5-4 and TRBJ2-7; the match to TRBD1 covers 7 bases. The CDR3 length is 13 residues. The germline CDR1 and CDR2 sequences are SGHNT and YYREEE (reference sequence). The V gene end was trimmed by 4 bases and the J gene end by 5 bases; junction bases not matched to a gene: 6. For the CDR3, the DNA is TGTGCCAGCAGCAGCCGGACAGGAGACGAGCAGTACTTC. This encodes CASSSRTGDEQYF.

This clonotype was seen only a few times. The rearrangement links TRBV6-2 or TRBV6-3 to TRBJ1-1, with D unclear. Between the trimmed V and J ends, which lost 0 bases and 0 bases, there was a span of 8 bases. The CDR3 runs to 15 residues. Looked up from germline, CDR1 is MNHEY and CDR2 is SVGEGT. The CDR3 nucleotides are TGTGCCAGCAGTTACTCGAAGGGTCTGAACACTGAAGCTTTCTTT. Its translation: CASSYSKGLNTEAFF.

This clonotype is deemed medium-sized. The chain joins TRBV13 to TRBJ2-2, with D unclear. The CDR3 has 15 amino acids. Germline assignment: CDR1 PRHDT and CDR2 FYEKMQ (reference sequence). V was pared by 4 bases and J by 5 bases, with 14 bases between. The CDR3 is CASSSLGAPTGELFF. In DNA form, the CDR3 reads TGTGCCAGCAGCTCTCTAGGAGCTCCGACCGGGGAGCTGTTTTTT.

This clonotype was seen a handful of times. CDR3: CASSPDTRKGAYEQYF. The CDR3 nucleotides are TGTGCCAGCAGTCCAGACACTAGGAAGGGGGCTTACGAGCAGTACTTC. The V and J genes are TRBV27 and TRBJ2-7; TRBD1 matches at 7 bases. The V gene's germline CDR1 is MNHEY and CDR2 SMNVEV (reference sequence). J lost 4 bases, V lost 5 bases, and 14 bases had no gene match. The CDR3 loop spans 16 amino acids.

CDR3 DNA: TGTGCCAGCAGTTTACAGGGTAATTCACCCCTCCACTTT. Amino acids: CASSLQGNSPLHF. The chain has TRBV6-5 and TRBJ1-6; D is perhaps TRBD1 (6 bases). Per the germline V gene, CDR1 is MNHEY and CDR2 is SVGAGI. The ends were cut back, 4 bases at V and 6 bases at J, with 7 bases in the middle. The CDR3 runs 13 residues.

The rearrangement joins TRBV12-3 or TRBV12-4 to TRBJ1-6; 9 nucleotides align to TRBD1. With 7 bases clipped from V and 8 bases from J, the junction kept 6 bases outside the gene matches. The CDR3 has 14 residues. CDR3 nucleotides: TGTGCCAGCACCCCGGGACAGGGAGATTCACCCCTCCACTTT. It encodes CASTPGQGDSPLHF.

This clonotype came up a few times. The gene calls are TRBV27 and TRBJ2-7; tentatively, D is TRBD2 (7 bases). Trimming stripped 5 bases from V and 2 bases from J, with 10 bases between. This CDR3 is 13 amino acids long. CDR1 MNHEY and CDR2 SMNVEV come from the germline V gene (reference sequence). CDR3 in DNA: TGTGCCAGCAGTGGGGGGGGCCCCTACGAGCAGTACTTC. Translated, it gives CASSGGGPYEQYF.

This clonotype was observed a few times. The chain has TRBV10-3 and TRBJ1-2; TRBD1 matches at 7 bases. CDR1 is ENHRY and CDR2 is SYGVKD in the germline V gene. CDR3 length equals 16 residues. Trimming at V came to 6 bases and at J to 6 bases, leaving 16 bases not matched to a gene. The CDR3 sequence is CAISDLGQRYGNGYTF. The CDR3 bases are TGTGCCATCAGCGACCTGGGACAGCGCTACGGGAATGGCTACACCTTC.

By share, this clonotype ranks as medium-sized. This chain joins TRBV19 and TRBJ2-7, with no clear D. CDR1 and CDR2 from the germline V gene are LNHDA and SQIVND (reference sequence). V was pared by 3 bases and J by 2 bases, with 11 bases between. There are 14 residues in the CDR3. CDR3 DNA sequence: TGTGCCAGTAGTATTCCCAGTAGGGCCTACGAGCAGTACTTC. Encoded protein: CASSIPSRAYEQYF.

The rearrangement joins TRBV7-9 to TRBJ1-2, with 8 positions matching TRBD1. The CDR3 covers 14 residues. V lost 5 bases and J lost 6; bases outside the gene matches: 8. The germline V gene encodes CDR1 SEHNR and CDR2 FQNEAQ (reference sequence). The CDR3 DNA reads as TGTGCCAGCAGCCAACGGACAGGGTCCGATGGCTACACCTTC. Protein product: CASSQRTGSDGYTF.

This clonotype qualifies as large (0.1 to 1%). V and J are TRBV29-1 and TRBJ2-7; D tentatively reads TRBD1 or TRBD2 (5 bases each). Germline assignment: CDR1 SQVTM and CDR2 ANQGSEA. Trimming took off 3 bases at V and 2 bases at J, with 14 bases between the two ends. CDR3 size: 14 residues. The DNA of the CDR3 is TGCAGCGTTGACCTTCCGGGGACCACCTACGAGCAGTACTTC. Its protein product is CSVDLPGTTYEQYF.

This rearrangement joins TRBV5-1 to TRBJ2-5; D not certain. The germline V gene encodes CDR1 SGHRS and CDR2 YFSETQ. Trimming removed 0 bases at V and 5 bases at J, with 11 bases between. The CDR3 is 14 amino acids. CDR3 bases: TGCGCCAGCAGCTTGGACAGATTGAGGGAGACCCAGTACTTC. The encoded protein is CASSLDRLRETQYF. Full variable domain (missing parts from reference TRBV5-1 and TRBJ2-5): KAGVTQTPRYLIKTRGQQVTLSCSPISGHRSVSWYQQTPGQGLQFLFEYFSETQRNKGNFPGRFSGRQFSNSRSEMNVSTLELGDSALYLCASSLDRLRETQYFGPGTRLLVL.

The chain joins TRBV5-1 to TRBJ2-7; 7 positions agree with TRBD1. J lost 7 bases, V lost 0 bases, and 10 bases had no gene match. The CDR3 spans 15 residues. Germline lookup yields CDR1 SGHRS and CDR2 YFSETQ. CDR3 sequence reads: CASSLASFGTVEQYF. The CDR3 nucleotides read TGCGCCAGCAGCTTGGCATCGTTCGGGACAGTGGAGCAGTACTTC.

The CDR3 coding sequence is TGTGCCAGCAGTTACCTCAGGGCCGCCTACGAGCAGTACTTC. This codes for CASSYLRAAYEQYF. The chain links TRBV6-2 or TRBV6-3 to TRBJ2-7, with a tentative D call TRBD1 (5 bases). The germline V and J ends were trimmed by 2 bases and 2 bases, with 10 bases remaining between them. CDR1 is MNHEY, CDR2 SVGEGT, per germline. The CDR3 is 14 amino acids.

V gene TRBV6-2 or TRBV6-3 combines with J gene TRBJ1-5; tentative D call: TRBD1 (6 bases). Germline CDR1 and CDR2: MNHEY and SVGEGT. V shed 2 bases and J shed 4 bases, with 15 bases lying between them. The CDR3 loop spans 16 amino acids. CDR3 DNA sequence: TGTGCCAGCAGTTACGTTTCCGGGCAGGGGAATCAGCCCCAGCATTTT. It encodes CASSYVSGQGNQPQHF.

This clonotype came up many times. The J gene is TRBJ1-6, the V gene TRBV27; D might be TRBD1 (5 bases). This CDR3 has 18 amino acids. Germline assignment: CDR1 MNHEY and CDR2 SMNVEV (reference sequence). V was trimmed by 2 bases and J by 7 bases, leaving 21 bases between them. This CDR3 reads CASSLGFGGASHNSPLHF. The DNA of the CDR3 is TGTGCCAGCAGTTTAGGATTTGGAGGGGCGAGCCACAATTCACCCCTCCACTTT.

The V call is TRBV20-1, the J call TRBJ1-2; possibly TRBD1 for D (5 bases). Germline CDR1 DFQATT, CDR2 SNEGSKA (reference sequence). This CDR3 region has 13 residues. Trimming took off 4 bases at V and 5 bases at J, with 14 bases between the two ends. CDR3 residues: CSAKDRSSYGYTF. The DNA for the CDR3 is TGCAGTGCTAAAGACAGAAGTAGTTATGGCTACACCTTC.

This clonotype is medium-sized in the sample. The chain combines TRBV6-5 with TRBJ2-2; 7 nucleotides agree with TRBD2. CDR3 length equals 15 residues. J was trimmed by 0 bases and V by 8 bases; bases with no gene match: 6. CDR1 is MNHEY and CDR2 is SVGAGI in the germline V gene. The chain's CDR3 is CASRKAGANTGELFF. DNA of the CDR3: TGTGCCAGCCGTAAGGCGGGAGCGAACACCGGGGAGCTGTTTTTT.

This clonotype is termed medium-sized. This chain connects TRBV6-2 or TRBV6-3 to TRBJ2-7; 11 nucleotides align to TRBD2. The trim removed 7 bases at V and 3 bases at J, leaving 8 bases unmatched. Germline loops: CDR1 MNHEY, CDR2 SVGEGT. This CDR3 spans 15 amino acids. CDR3 protein: CASTLRLAGGYEQYF. Written as DNA, the CDR3 is TGTGCCAGCACTCTTCGGCTAGCGGGAGGCTACGAGCAGTACTTC.